This entry features one T cell receptor beta chain sequence. Trimming removed 0 bases from V and 2 bases from J; junction bases left unmatched: 9. This CDR3 has 17 residues. CDR1 and CDR2 from the germline V gene are GTSNPN and SVGIG (reference sequence). This specimen belongs to a study of resident and recirculating memory T cells in vitiligo. For the study at large: Genomic DNA was extracted from whole homogenized samples, with no cell sorting.

Measured with immunoSEQ multiplex PCR; TCRdb has only the in-frame clones, and not every one. The sample lists 40,000 to 45,000 clones, 85% to 95% occurring once. The chain joins TRBV30 to TRBJ2-1; TRBD1 agrees at 8 bases. This receptor was taken from a male donor with vitiligo. Sequencing input: blood. As DNA, the CDR3 is TGTGCCTGGAGTGTGGAGCCGGGACAGGTTGCCTACAATGAGCAGTTCTTC. Its translation is CAWSVEPGQVAYNEQFF.